Following are 29 T cell receptor beta chains from one sample sequenced in a study of PD-L1 blockade in urothelial cancer. Time point denoted: pretreatment peripheral blood. Clones were read by immunoSEQ multiplex PCR, and TCRdb kept only the in-frame ones, dropping some. Among around 70,000 clones, less than 90% were seen once, and the ten largest hold 8.5% to 10%. This specimen consisted of PBMCs, obtained around atezolizumab (anti-PD-L1) treatment. These receptor sequences come from a woman aged 65 to 85 with urothelial cancer.

The chain has TRBV5-1 and TRBJ1-6; D is ambiguous. Germline V lookup: CDR1 SGHRS, CDR2 YFSETQ. The CDR3 sequence is 15 residues long. Trimming stripped 3 bases from V and 8 bases from J, with 15 bases between. The CDR3: CASSSGEPGYSPLHF. CDR3 nucleotide sequence: TGCGCCAGCAGCTCCGGGGAGCCGGGGTATTCACCCCTCCACTTT.

This clone came up once. The V call is TRBV7-8, the J call TRBJ1-1; D call uncertain. Trimming shortened V by 5 bases and J by 6 bases, and 16 bases separated the two germline ends. The CDR3 consists of 14 residues. CDR1 and CDR2 (germline): SGHVS, FQNEAQ. CDR3 in amino acids: CASSPRPSGAEAFF. DNA for the CDR3: TGTGCCAGCAGCCCCCGACCGTCCGGGGCTGAAGCTTTCTTT.

V and J are TRBV27 and TRBJ2-7, with 9 bases fitting TRBD2. After removal of 7 bases from V and 0 bases from J, the junction contained 7 bases not matched to a gene. Per the germline V gene, CDR1 is MNHEY and CDR2 is SMNVEV (reference sequence). This CDR3 has 15 amino acids. The DNA of the CDR3 is TGTGCCAGCAAATCCGTGACTAGCGGCTCCTACGAGCAGTACTTC. It yields the protein CASKSVTSGSYEQYF.

The CDR3 spells CASSFYFAERTREQYF. In DNA form, the CDR3 reads TGTGCCAGCAGCTTTTATTTCGCAGAGAGGACTCGTGAGCAGTACTTC. The chain links TRBV12-1 to TRBJ2-7; the D call of TRBD2 is as the table states it, not checked on the DNA. TRBV12-1 is a pseudogene segment. This CDR3 spans 16 amino acids.

V usage is TRBV7-7 and J usage is TRBJ2-7, with 8 nucleotides matching TRBD1. CDR3 size: 16 residues. Germline V gene lookup returns CDR1 SSHAT and CDR2 FNYEAQ (reference sequence). The trim removed 5 bases at V and 2 bases at J, leaving 11 bases unmatched. CDR3 in amino acids: CASSAGPDRATYEQYF. The CDR3 nucleotides read TGTGCCAGCAGCGCAGGTCCGGACAGGGCAACCTACGAGCAGTACTTC.

The genes are TRBV2 and TRBJ1-4; 8 bases align to TRBD1. J gave up 3 bases and V 4 bases, and 7 bases lay outside the gene matches. CDR3 size: 16 residues. CDR1 SNHLY and CDR2 FYNNEI come from the germline V gene. CDR3 DNA: TGTGCCAGCAGTGGTACAGGGGGGGCATCTAATGAAAAACTGTTTTTT. Its translation: CASSGTGGASNEKLFF.

CDR3 in DNA: TGTGCCAGCAGGGGAGACAGGGGTCGGGCAGATACGCAGTATTTT. Protein: CASRGDRGRADTQYF. This chain connects TRBV9 to TRBJ2-3; the match to TRBD1 covers 8 bases. The germline CDR1 and CDR2 sequences are SGDLS and YYNGEE. With V trimmed by 5 bases and J by 4 bases, 9 bases remained unmatched. The CDR3 is 15 residues long.

This clone has only one observation. This chain links TRBV5-4 with TRBJ2-2, with TRBD1 identical over 10 bases. Germline V gene lookup returns CDR1 SGHNT and CDR2 YYREEE (reference sequence). The CDR3 contains 16 residues. V was pared by 4 bases and J by 7 bases, with 10 bases of the junction left unmatched. CDR3 amino acids: CASSLGDRGSYGELFF. The DNA for the CDR3 is TGTGCCAGCAGCCTAGGGGACAGGGGATCGTACGGGGAGCTGTTTTTT.

This clone occurred a few times. The chain couples TRBV6-6 to TRBJ2-3; TRBD1 agrees at 7 bases. J lost 0 bases, V lost 5 bases, and 8 bases had no gene match. Germline V gives CDR1 MNHNY, CDR2 SVGAGI (reference sequence). This CDR3 region has 16 residues. CDR3 in amino acids: CASSPGQDPSTDTQYF. Written as DNA, the CDR3 is TGTGCCAGCAGTCCTGGACAGGACCCTAGCACAGATACGCAGTATTTT.

The chain is built from TRBV9 and TRBJ2-1; TRBD1 matches 9 bases. Germline assignment: CDR1 SGDLS and CDR2 YYNGEE. CDR3 length: 15 residues. V shed 3 bases, J shed 3 bases, and the junction held 4 bases outside the gene matches. CDR3 DNA sequence: TGTGCCAGCAGCGAGGGACAGGGATACTACAATGAGCAGTTCTTC. Encoded protein: CASSEGQGYYNEQFF.

The chain joins TRBV7-9 to TRBJ1-1; D gene ambiguous. The CDR3 spans 14 residues. Trimming stripped 3 bases from V and 0 bases from J, with 8 bases between. The germline gives CDR1 SEHNR, CDR2 FQNEAQ (reference sequence). The CDR3 nucleotides are TGTGCCAGCAGCTTCTCCGGGATGAACACTGAAGCTTTCTTT. It yields the protein CASSFSGMNTEAFF. The entire variable domain, with the rest obtained from reference TRBV7-9 and TRBJ1-1, is as follows: DTGVSQNPRHKITKRGQNVTFRCDPISEHNRLYWYRQTLGQGPEFLTYFQNEAQLEKSRLLSDRFSAERPKGSFSTLEIQRTEQGDSAMYLCASSFSGMNTEAFFGQGTRLTVV.

This clone has just one count. The rearrangement joins TRBV5-4 to TRBJ2-3; no firm D call. This CDR3 contains 12 residues. Trimming cost V 4 bases and J 0 bases, with 3 bases left between them. Looked up from germline, CDR1 is SGHNT and CDR2 is YYREEE (reference sequence). The CDR3 coding sequence is TGTGCCAGCAGCCTTAGCACAGATACGCAGTATTTT. This encodes CASSLSTDTQYF.

This sequence joins TRBV6-5 and TRBJ2-7; tentative D call: TRBD1 (6 bases). This CDR3 comprises 15 residues. Germline V CDR1 and CDR2: MNHEY, SVGAGI. Between the trimmed V and J ends, which lost 6 bases and 4 bases, there was a span of 19 bases. The CDR3 sequence is CASSSGQPGTYEQYF. DNA for the CDR3: TGTGCCAGCAGCTCAGGACAGCCCGGGACATACGAGCAGTACTTC.

The genes are TRBV4-2 and TRBJ1-2; possible D gene TRBD1, 5 bases. Deletions cut 1 base from V and 8 bases from J, with 17 bases between. This CDR3 is built from 15 residues. Germline-derived CDR1 and CDR2 are LGHNA and YNFKEQ. The chain's CDR3 is CASSQATRGTEGYTF. The CDR3 nucleotides read TGTGCCAGCAGCCAAGCCACCCGGGGGACGGAAGGCTACACCTTC.

The chain recombines TRBV7-8 with TRBJ2-5; D remains unclear. V was clipped by 3 bases and J by 0 bases, with 8 bases between them. CDR1 is SGHVS and CDR2 is FQNEAQ in the germline V gene. This CDR3 has 14 residues. CDR3 DNA: TGTGCCAGCAGCTTTAGCAGTTACCAAGAGACCCAGTACTTC. Its protein is CASSFSSYQETQYF.

The chain carries TRBV7-9 and TRBJ1-1; 10 positions match TRBD1. In germline, CDR1 is SEHNR, CDR2 FQNEAQ (reference sequence). J was trimmed by 11 bases and V by 2 bases; bases with no gene match: 8. CDR3 length: 14 residues. This CDR3 reads CASSLNDRGLGAFF. The DNA of the CDR3 is TGTGCCAGCAGCTTAAATGACAGGGGGCTCGGGGCTTTCTTT.

The V gene is TRBV7-8, the J gene TRBJ1-5; D not resolved. The germline gives CDR1 SGHVS, CDR2 FQNEAQ. CDR3 length: 17 amino acids. The ends were cut back, 1 base at V and 0 bases at J, with 13 bases in the middle. CDR3 bases: TGTGCCAGCAGCTTAGAACGTCTGGGAGCTAGCAATCAGCCCCAGCATTTT. Encoded protein: CASSLERLGASNQPQHF.

The genes are TRBV4-1 and TRBJ1-2, with TRBD1 matching 11 bases. The germline V gene has CDR1 MGHRA and CDR2 YSYEKL. The CDR3 totals 17 residues. Unmatched junction bases numbered 8, after V lost 0 bases and J lost 5 bases. The CDR3 loop reads CASSQDRGTGGNYGYTF. CDR3 in DNA: TGCGCCAGCAGCCAAGATCGGGGGACAGGGGGAAATTATGGCTACACCTTC.

The V gene is TRBV4-3, the J gene TRBJ1-4; the match to TRBD1 covers 8 bases. The germline gives CDR1 LGHNA, CDR2 YSLEER. There are 15 residues in the CDR3. J was trimmed by 7 bases and V by 2 bases; bases with no gene match: 6. The CDR3 nucleotides are TGCGCCAGCAGCCAACACTGGACAGGGCGTGAAAAACTGTTTTTT. Amino acids: CASSQHWTGREKLFF.

CDR3 coding DNA: TGTGCCTGGAGCCCCGGGACTAGCGGGAGGGGGCCCAACAATGAGCAGTTCTTC. Translation: CAWSPGTSGRGPNNEQFF. The chain employs TRBV30 and TRBJ2-1, with 16 nucleotides matching TRBD2. CDR3 length: 18 residues. The germline CDR1 and CDR2 sequences are GTSNPN and SVGIG (reference sequence). J gave up 5 bases and V 3 bases, and 10 bases lay outside the gene matches.

The V and J genes are TRBV2 and TRBJ2-3; 9 nucleotides agree with TRBD2. The CDR3 is 17 amino acids. Germline V lookup: CDR1 SNHLY, CDR2 FYNNEI. J was trimmed by 6 bases and V by 3 bases; bases with no gene match: 13. The CDR3 here is CASSELFTAGGQDTQYF. Written as DNA, the CDR3 is TGTGCCAGCAGTGAGTTGTTCACGGCGGGAGGGCAGGATACGCAGTATTTT.

V gene TRBV9 combines with J gene TRBJ2-7; 10 bases are shared with TRBD1. The junction had 4 bases not matched to a gene; V was cut back by 3 bases and J by 4 bases. Per germline, CDR1 SGDLS and CDR2 YYNGEE. The CDR3 covers 14 residues. The CDR3 sequence is CASSGRDRGYEQYF. The CDR3 DNA reads TGTGCCAGCAGCGGCCGGGACAGGGGTTACGAGCAGTACTTC.

The sample holds a few counts of this clone. The genes are TRBV30 and TRBJ1-1, with D hard to call. The CDR3 contains 14 residues. The germline gives CDR1 GTSNPN, CDR2 SVGIG (reference sequence). Trimming left V 0 bases short and J 1 base short, with 9 bases between. The CDR3 protein is CAWSVNSANTEAFF. CDR3 in DNA: TGTGCCTGGAGTGTGAACAGTGCGAACACTGAAGCTTTCTTT.

The CDR3 sequence: CAVSKGTDTQYF. CDR3 nucleotides: TGTGCCGTTAGTAAGGGGACAGATACGCAGTATTTT. J is TRBJ2-3 and V is TRBV7-9; the D gene is possibly TRBD1 (5 bases). The germline V and J ends were trimmed by 11 bases and 3 bases, with 12 bases remaining between them. CDR1 is SEHNR and CDR2 is FQNEAQ in the germline V gene (reference sequence). The CDR3 totals 12 residues. Variable domain in full (rest from reference TRBV7-9 and TRBJ2-3): DTGVSQNPRHKITKRGQNVTFRCDPISEHNRLYWYRQTLGQGPEFLTYFQNEAQLEKSRLLSDRFSAERPKGSFSTLEIQRTEQGDSAMYLCAVSKGTDTQYFGPGTRLTVL.

CDR3 sequence: CASSVSLRVNEQFF. DNA for the CDR3: TGTGCCAGCAGCGTATCATTGAGAGTCAATGAGCAGTTCTTC. The rearrangement links TRBV7-9 to TRBJ2-1, with unresolved D. V lost 5 bases and J 6 bases, leaving 14 bases between the germline ends. Germline CDR1 SEHNR, CDR2 FQNEAQ (reference sequence). There are 14 residues in the CDR3.

The CDR3 DNA follows: TGTGCCTCAAAGAGGACAGGGGGGTTCGACGAGCAGTACTTC. It specifies CASKRTGGFDEQYF. The rearrangement links TRBV30 to TRBJ2-7; the match to TRBD1 covers 10 bases. V shed 7 bases, J shed 5 bases, and the junction held 11 bases outside the gene matches. CDR1 is GTSNPN and CDR2 is SVGIG in the germline V gene (reference sequence). The CDR3 spans 14 residues.

The rearrangement links TRBV5-4 to TRBJ2-7; perhaps TRBD1 as D (6 bases). Germline-derived CDR1 and CDR2 are SGHNT and YYREEE (reference sequence). The V gene lost 2 bases and the J gene lost 2 bases, with 11 bases spanning the gap. The CDR3 loop spans 14 amino acids. CDR3 residues: CASSLQGPAYEQYF. CDR3 bases: TGTGCCAGCAGCTTACAGGGTCCGGCCTACGAGCAGTACTTC.

V gene TRBV5-1 combines with J gene TRBJ2-3; maybe TRBD2 (6 bases). V was pared by 0 bases and J by 0 bases, with 11 bases between. CDR3 size: 16 residues. The germline V gene has CDR1 SGHRS and CDR2 YFSETQ. CDR3 region: CASSLGGVPSTDTQYF. For the CDR3, the DNA is TGCGCCAGCAGCTTGGGGGGGGTTCCTAGCACAGATACGCAGTATTTT.

The genes are TRBV4-3 and TRBJ2-7; maybe TRBD2 (6 bases). V lost 0 bases and J 3 bases, leaving 9 bases between the germline ends. Germline V CDR1 and CDR2: LGHNA, YSLEER. This CDR3 is built from 14 residues. DNA for the CDR3: TGCGCCAGCAGCCAAGATGGGCGGGGCTACGAGCAGTACTTC. It encodes CASSQDGRGYEQYF.